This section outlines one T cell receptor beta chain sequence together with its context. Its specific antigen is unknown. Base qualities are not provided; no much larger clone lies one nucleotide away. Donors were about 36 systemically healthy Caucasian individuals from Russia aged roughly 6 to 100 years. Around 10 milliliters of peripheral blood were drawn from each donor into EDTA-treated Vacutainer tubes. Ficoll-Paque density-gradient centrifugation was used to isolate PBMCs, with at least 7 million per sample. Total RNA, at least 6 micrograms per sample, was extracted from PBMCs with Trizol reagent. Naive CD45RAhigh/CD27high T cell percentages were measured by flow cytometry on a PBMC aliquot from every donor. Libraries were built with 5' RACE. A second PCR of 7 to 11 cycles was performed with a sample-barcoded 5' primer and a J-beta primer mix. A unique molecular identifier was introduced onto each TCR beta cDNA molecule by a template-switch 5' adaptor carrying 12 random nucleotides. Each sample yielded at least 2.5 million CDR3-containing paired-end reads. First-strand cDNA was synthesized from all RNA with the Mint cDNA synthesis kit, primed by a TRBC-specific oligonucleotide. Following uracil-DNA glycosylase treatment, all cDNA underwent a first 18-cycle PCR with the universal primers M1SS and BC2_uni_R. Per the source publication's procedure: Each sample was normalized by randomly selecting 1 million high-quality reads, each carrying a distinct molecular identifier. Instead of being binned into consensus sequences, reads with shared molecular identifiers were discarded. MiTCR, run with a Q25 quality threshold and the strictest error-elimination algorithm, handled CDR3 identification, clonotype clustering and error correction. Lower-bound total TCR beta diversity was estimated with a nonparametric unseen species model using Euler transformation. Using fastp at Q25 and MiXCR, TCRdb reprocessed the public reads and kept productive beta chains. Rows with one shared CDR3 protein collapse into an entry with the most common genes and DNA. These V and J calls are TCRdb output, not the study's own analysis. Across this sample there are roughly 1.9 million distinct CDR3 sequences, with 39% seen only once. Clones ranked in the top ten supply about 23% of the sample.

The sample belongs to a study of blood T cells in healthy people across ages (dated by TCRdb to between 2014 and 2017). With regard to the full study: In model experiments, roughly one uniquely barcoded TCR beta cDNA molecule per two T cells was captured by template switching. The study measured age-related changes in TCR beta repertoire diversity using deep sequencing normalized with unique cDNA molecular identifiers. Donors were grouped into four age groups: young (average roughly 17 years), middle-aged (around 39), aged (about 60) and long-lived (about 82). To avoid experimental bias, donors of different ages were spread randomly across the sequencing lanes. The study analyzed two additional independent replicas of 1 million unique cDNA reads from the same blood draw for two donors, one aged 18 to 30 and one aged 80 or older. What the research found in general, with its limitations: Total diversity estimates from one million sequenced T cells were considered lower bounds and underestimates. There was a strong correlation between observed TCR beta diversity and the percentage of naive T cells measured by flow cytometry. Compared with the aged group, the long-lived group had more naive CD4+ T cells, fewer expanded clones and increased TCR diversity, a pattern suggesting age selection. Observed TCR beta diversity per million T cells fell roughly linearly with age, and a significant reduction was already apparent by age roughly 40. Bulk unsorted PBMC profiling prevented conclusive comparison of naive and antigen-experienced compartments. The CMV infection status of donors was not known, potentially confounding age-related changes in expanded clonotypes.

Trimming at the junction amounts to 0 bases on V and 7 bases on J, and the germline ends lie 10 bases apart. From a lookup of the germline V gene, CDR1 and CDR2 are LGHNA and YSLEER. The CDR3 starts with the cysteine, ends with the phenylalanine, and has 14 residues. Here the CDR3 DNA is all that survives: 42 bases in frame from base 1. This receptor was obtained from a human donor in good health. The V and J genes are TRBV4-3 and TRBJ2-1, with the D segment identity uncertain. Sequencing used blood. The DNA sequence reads TGCGCCAGCAGCCAAGAGCAACCGGGTAATGAGCAGTTCTTC. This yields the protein CASSQEQPGNEQFF.